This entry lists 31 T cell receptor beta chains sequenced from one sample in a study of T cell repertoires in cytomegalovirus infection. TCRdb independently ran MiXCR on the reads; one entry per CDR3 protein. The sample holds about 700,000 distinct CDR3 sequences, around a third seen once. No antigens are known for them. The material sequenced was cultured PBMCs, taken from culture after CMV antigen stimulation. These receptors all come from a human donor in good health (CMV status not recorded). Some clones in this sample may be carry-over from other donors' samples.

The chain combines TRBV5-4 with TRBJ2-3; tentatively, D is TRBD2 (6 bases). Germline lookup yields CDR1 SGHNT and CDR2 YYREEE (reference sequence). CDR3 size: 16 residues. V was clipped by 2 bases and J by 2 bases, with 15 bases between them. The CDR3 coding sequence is TGTGCCAGCAGCTTCTGGGCGGGATCGGCCACAGATACGCAGTATTTT. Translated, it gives CASSFWAGSATDTQYF.

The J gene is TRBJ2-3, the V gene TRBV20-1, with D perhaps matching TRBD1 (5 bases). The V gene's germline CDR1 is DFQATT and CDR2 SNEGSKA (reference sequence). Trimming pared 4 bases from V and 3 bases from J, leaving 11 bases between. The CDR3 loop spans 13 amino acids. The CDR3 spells CSAKTDGTDTQYF. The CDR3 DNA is TGCAGTGCTAAGACAGATGGTACAGATACGCAGTATTTT.

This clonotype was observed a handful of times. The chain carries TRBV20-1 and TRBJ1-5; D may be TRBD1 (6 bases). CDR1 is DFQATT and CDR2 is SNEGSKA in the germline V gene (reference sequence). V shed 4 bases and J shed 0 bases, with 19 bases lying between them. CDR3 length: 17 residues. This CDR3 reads CSAKKIGQTYSNQPQHF. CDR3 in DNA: TGCAGTGCTAAAAAAATAGGACAGACTTATAGCAATCAGCCCCAGCATTTT.

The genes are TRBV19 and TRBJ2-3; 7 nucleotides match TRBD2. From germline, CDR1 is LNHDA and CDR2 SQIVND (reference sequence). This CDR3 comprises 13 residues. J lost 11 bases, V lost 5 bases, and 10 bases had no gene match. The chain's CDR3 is CASSSGLEEMQYF. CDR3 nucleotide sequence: TGTGCCAGTAGTTCCGGACTAGAGGAGATGCAGTATTTT. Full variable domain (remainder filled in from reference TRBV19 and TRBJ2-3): DGGITQSPKYLFRKEGQNVTLSCEQNLNHDAMYWYRQDPGQGLRLIYYSQIVNDFQKGDIAEGYSVSREKKESFPLTVTSAQKNPTAFYLCASSSGLEEMQYFGPGTRLTVL.

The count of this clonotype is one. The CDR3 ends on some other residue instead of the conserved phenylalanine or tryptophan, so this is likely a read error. CDR3 in DNA: TGTGCCAGCACTACGTGGGACAGCTTTAACTATGGCTACACCTAC. Translating it yields CASTTWDSFNYGYTY. The rearrangement uses TRBV12-3 or TRBV12-4 and TRBJ1-2; 7 positions agree with TRBD1. Losses at the gene ends were 7 bases for V and 1 base for J; bases not matched to a gene: 9. The CDR3 is 15 residues long.

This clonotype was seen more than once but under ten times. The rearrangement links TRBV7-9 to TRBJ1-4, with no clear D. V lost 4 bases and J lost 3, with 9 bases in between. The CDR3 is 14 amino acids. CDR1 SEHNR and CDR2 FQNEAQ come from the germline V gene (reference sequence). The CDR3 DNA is TGTGCCAGCAGCTCGGACGGATCTAATGAAAAACTGTTTTTT. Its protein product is CASSSDGSNEKLFF.

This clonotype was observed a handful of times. Here the CDR3 DNA reads TGTGCCAGCAGGGCAGTTTCTGGGGCCAACGTCCTGACTTTC. Amino acids: CASRAVSGANVLTF. This chain joins TRBV6-2 or TRBV6-3 and TRBJ2-6; D uncertain. Trimming cost V 6 bases and J 1 base, with 7 bases left between them. The germline CDR1 and CDR2 sequences are MNHEY and SVGEGT. The CDR3 covers 14 residues.

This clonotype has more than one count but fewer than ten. CDR3: CASSQKSSGQKGYTF. The CDR3 DNA reads as TGTGCCAGCAGCCAAAAGAGTTCGGGACAGAAAGGCTACACCTTC. The rearrangement uses TRBV7-9 and TRBJ1-2; 7 bases line up with TRBD1. This CDR3 has 15 amino acids. The ends lost 5 bases at V and 8 bases at J; junction bases unmatched: 14. CDR1 and CDR2 (germline): SEHNR, FQNEAQ (reference sequence).

The DNA of the CDR3 is TGCAGCGTTGTCGGGGACGGGGAGACCCAGTACTTC. Protein product: CSVVGDGETQYF. The J gene is TRBJ2-5, the V gene TRBV29-1; D may be TRBD1 or TRBD2 (5 bases each). The V end lost 4 bases, the J end lost 5 bases, and 11 bases lay between the germline ends. This CDR3 region has 12 residues. Germline CDR1 reads SQVTM; CDR2 reads ANQGSEA. Filled out from reference TRBV29-1 and TRBJ2-5, the complete variable domain reads SAVISQKPSRDICQRGTSLTIQCQVDSQVTMMFWYRQQPGQSLTLIATANQGSEATYESGFVIDKFPISRPNLTFSTLTVSNMSPEDSSIYLCSVVGDGETQYFGPGTRLLVL.

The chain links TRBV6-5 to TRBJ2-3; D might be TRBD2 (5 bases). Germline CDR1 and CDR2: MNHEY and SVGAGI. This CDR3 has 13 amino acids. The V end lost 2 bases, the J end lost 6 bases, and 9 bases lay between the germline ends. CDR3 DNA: TGTGCCAGCAGTTACAATAGGGAGGATACGCAGTATTTT. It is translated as CASSYNREDTQYF.

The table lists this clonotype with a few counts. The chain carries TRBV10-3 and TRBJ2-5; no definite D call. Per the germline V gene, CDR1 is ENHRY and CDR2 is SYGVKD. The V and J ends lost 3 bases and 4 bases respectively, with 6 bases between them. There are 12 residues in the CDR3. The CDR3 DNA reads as TGTGCCATCAGTGATACGAGAGAGACCCAGTACTTC. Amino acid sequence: CAISDTRETQYF.

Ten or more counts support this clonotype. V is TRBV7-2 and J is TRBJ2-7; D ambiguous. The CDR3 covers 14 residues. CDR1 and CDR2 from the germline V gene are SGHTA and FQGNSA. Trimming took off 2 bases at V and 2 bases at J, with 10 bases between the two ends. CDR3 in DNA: TGTGCCAGCAGCTTAAGGACCCCCGCCTACGAGCAGTACTTC. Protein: CASSLRTPAYEQYF.

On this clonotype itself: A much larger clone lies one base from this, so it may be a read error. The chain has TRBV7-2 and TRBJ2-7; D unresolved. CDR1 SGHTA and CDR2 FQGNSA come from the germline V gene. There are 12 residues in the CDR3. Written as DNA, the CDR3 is TGTGCCAGCGCACTGAGCTCCTGCGAGCAGTACTTC. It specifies CASALSSCEQYF. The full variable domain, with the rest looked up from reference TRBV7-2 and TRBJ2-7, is GAGVSQSPSNKVTEKGKDVELRCDPISGHTALYWYRQSLGQGLEFLIYFQGNSAPDKSGLPSDRFSAERTGGSVSTLTIQRTQQEDSAVYLCASALSSCEQYFGPGTRLTVT.

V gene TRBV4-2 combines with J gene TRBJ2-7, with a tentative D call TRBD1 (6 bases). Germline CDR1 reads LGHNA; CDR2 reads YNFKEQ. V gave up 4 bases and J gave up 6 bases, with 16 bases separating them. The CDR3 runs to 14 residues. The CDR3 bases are TGTGCCAGCAGCCCCAGCGAGGGGGTTTCCGAGCAGTACTTC. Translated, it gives CASSPSEGVSEQYF.

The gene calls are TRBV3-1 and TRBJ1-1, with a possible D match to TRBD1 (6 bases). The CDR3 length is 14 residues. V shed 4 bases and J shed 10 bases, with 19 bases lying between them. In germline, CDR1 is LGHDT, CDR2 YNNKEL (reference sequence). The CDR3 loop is CASSPDSELSGAFF. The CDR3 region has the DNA TGTGCCAGCAGCCCGGACAGTGAGCTTTCGGGAGCTTTCTTT.

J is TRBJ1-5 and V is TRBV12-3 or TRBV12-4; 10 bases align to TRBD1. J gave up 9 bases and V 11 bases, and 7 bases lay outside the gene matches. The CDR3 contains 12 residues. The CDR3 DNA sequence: TGTGCCTCGGGGACAGGGGTAGCGCCCCAGCATTTT. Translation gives CASGTGVAPQHF.

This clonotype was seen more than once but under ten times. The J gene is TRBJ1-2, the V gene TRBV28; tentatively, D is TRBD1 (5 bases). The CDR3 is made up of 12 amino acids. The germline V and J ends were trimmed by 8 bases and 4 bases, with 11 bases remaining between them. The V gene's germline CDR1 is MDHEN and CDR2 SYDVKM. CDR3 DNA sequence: TGTGCCAGCTTGACAGAATTCTATGGCTACACCTTC. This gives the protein CASLTEFYGYTF.

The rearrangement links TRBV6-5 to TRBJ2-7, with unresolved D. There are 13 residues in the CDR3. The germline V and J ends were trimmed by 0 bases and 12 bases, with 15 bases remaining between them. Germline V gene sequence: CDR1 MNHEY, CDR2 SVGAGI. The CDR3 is CASSYSLNPMWYF. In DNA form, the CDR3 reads TGTGCCAGCAGTTACTCACTGAATCCTATGTGGTACTTC.

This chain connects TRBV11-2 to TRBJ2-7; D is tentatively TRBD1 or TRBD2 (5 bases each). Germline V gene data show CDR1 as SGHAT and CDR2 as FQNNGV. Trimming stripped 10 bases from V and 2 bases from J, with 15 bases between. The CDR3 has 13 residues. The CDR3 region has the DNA TGTGCCATCGGGGACCCACTTACCTACGAGCAGTACTTC. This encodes CAIGDPLTYEQYF. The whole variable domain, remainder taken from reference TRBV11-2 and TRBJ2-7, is EAGVAQSPRYKIIEKRQSVAFWCNPISGHATLYWYQQILGQGPKLLIQFQNNGVVDDSQLPKDRFSAERLKGVDSTLKIQPAKLEDSAVYLCAIGDPLTYEQYFGPGTRLTVT.

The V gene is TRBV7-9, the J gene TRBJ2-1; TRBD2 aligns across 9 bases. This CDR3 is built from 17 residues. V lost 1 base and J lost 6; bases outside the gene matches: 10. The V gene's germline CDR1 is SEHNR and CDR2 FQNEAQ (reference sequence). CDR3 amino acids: CASSLGWAGGPRNEQFF. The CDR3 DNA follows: TGTGCCAGCAGCTTAGGATGGGCGGGAGGGCCCCGCAATGAGCAGTTCTTC.

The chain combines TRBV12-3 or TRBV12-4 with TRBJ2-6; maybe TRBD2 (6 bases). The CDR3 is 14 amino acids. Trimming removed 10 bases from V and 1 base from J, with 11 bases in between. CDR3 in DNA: TGTGCCATCGGGGAGGTATCTGGGGCCAACGTCCTGACTTTC. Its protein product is CAIGEVSGANVLTF.

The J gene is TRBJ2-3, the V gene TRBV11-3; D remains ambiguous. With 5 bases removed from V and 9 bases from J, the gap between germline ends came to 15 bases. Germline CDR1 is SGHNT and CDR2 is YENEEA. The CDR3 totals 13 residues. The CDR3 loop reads CASSQSLSETQYF. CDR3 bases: TGTGCCAGCAGCCAATCCCTGTCTGAGACGCAGTATTTT.

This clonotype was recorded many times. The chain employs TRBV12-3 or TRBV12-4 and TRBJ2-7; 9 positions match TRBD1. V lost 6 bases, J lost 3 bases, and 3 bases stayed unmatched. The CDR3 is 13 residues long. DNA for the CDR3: TGTGCCAGCAGGACGACAGGGGGCTACGAGCAGTACTTC. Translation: CASRTTGGYEQYF.

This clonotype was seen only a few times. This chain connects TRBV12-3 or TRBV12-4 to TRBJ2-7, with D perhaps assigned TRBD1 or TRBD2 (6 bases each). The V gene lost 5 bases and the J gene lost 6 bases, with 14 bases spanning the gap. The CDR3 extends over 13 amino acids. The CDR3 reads CASSTGGRGEQYF. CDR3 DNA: TGTGCCAGCAGTACCGGGGGCAGGGGCGAGCAGTACTTC.

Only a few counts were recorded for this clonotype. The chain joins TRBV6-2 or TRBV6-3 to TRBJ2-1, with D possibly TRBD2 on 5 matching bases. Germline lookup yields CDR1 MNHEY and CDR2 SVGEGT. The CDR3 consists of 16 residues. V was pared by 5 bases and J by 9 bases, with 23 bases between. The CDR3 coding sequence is TGTGCCAGCAGTCCCGCCGGGGTCCGGGGTCCCAGTGAGCAGTTCTTC. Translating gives CASSPAGVRGPSEQFF.

This CDR3 reads CASSQGQGVVQPQHF. CDR3 bases: TGTGCCAGCTCACAGGGACAGGGAGTTGTCCAGCCCCAGCATTTT. The chain joins TRBV18 to TRBJ1-5; TRBD1 matches at 9 bases. The CDR3 is made up of 15 amino acids. Germline loops: CDR1 KGHSH, CDR2 LQKENI. Unmatched junction bases numbered 8, after V lost 4 bases and J lost 7 bases.

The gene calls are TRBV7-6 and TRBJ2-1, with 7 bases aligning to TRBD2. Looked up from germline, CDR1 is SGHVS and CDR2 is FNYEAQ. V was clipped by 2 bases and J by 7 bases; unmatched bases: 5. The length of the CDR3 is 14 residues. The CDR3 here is CASSLSRGLNEQFF. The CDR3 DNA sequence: TGTGCCAGCAGCTTATCGCGGGGACTAAATGAGCAGTTCTTC.

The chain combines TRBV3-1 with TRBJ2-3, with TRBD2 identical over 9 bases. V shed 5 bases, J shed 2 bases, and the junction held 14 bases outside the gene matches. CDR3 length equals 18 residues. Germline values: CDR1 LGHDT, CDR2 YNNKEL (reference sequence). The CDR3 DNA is TGTGCCAGCAGCTCCCGTTCTTGGGCTAGCGGGGACACAGATACGCAGTATTTT. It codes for CASSSRSWASGDTDTQYF.

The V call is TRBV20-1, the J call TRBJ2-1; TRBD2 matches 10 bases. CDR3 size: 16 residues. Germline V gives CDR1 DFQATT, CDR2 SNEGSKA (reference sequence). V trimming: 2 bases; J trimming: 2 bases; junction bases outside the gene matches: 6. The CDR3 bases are TGCAGTGCTAGAAGCCGGAGCGGGAGGGCCTACAATGAGCAGTTCTTC. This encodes CSARSRSGRAYNEQFF.

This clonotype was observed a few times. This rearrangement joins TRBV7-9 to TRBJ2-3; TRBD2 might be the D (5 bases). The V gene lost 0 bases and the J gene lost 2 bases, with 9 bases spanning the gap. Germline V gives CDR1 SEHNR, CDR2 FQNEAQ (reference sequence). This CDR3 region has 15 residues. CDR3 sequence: CASSLAGDTTDTQYF. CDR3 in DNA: TGTGCCAGCAGCTTAGCGGGAGATACCACAGATACGCAGTATTTT.

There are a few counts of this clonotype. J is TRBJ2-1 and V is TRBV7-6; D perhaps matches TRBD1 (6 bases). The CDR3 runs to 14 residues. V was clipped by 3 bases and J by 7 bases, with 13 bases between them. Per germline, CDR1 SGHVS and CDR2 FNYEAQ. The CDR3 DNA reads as TGTGCCAGCAGCTTCCTAGGACAGCAGAATGAGCAGTTCTTC. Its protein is CASSFLGQQNEQFF.